The next 3 T cell receptor beta chains were all read from a single sample in a study of T-cell reconstitution after alpha-beta-depleted transplantation in children. During its preparation, the TCRbeta library received unique molecular identifiers. TCRdb used MiXCR to reprocess the PCR reads, holding one entry per CDR3 protein. This sample has under 300,000 distinct CDR3 sequences, with around 8.9% found just once. The sample here was PBMCs from the stem cell graft donor, taken from the stem cell graft. The receptors stem from a human donor who donated a stem cell graft to a child with SCID.

V is TRBV4-3 and J is TRBJ2-2, with 7 nucleotides matching TRBD1. CDR3 length: 16 residues. Germline V gene data show CDR1 as LGHNA and CDR2 as YSLEER. V shed 0 bases, J shed 7 bases, and the junction held 8 bases outside the gene matches. The CDR3 spells CASSQEGGRGYGELFF. The CDR3 DNA reads as TGCGCCAGCAGCCAAGAAGGCGGCAGGGGGTACGGGGAGCTGTTTTTT.

Many counts were recorded for this clonotype. The chain links TRBV27 to TRBJ2-1, with D possibly called TRBD1 or TRBD2 (5 bases each). In germline, CDR1 is MNHEY, CDR2 SMNVEV (reference sequence). The ends were cut back, 5 bases at V and 4 bases at J, with 12 bases in the middle. The CDR3 totals 14 residues. This CDR3 reads CASSNRDPYNEQFF. The CDR3 DNA sequence: TGTGCCAGCAGTAACCGGGACCCATACAATGAGCAGTTCTTC.

This clonotype was seen ten or more times. This sequence joins TRBV20-1 and TRBJ1-2; a possible D gene is TRBD1 (5 bases). Germline CDR1 reads DFQATT; CDR2 reads SNEGSKA (reference sequence). This CDR3 region has 13 residues. Trimming cost V 0 bases and J 4 bases, with 9 bases left between them. The CDR3 is CSAREEQGYGYTF. In DNA, the CDR3 is TGCAGTGCTAGAGAGGAGCAGGGCTATGGCTACACCTTC.